This passage covers 5 T cell receptor beta chains from one sample sequenced in a study of T cell responses to AZD1222 COVID-19 vaccine. Profiling relied on immunoSEQ multiplex PCR, and the TCRdb table lists in-frame clones only, not all of them. The sample holds some 120,000 clones, approximately 85% seen once. Sequences were derived from peripheral blood, sampled on day 0 of AZD1222 vaccination. The receptors were gathered from an adult in good health.

The V gene is TRBV4-2, the J gene TRBJ1-2; weak D call: TRBD1 (5 bases). This CDR3 has 15 residues. CDR1 and CDR2 (germline): LGHNA, YNFKEQ. V dropped 0 bases and J dropped 6 bases, with 14 bases sitting between them. This chain's CDR3 is CASSQEQQAYNGYTF. The CDR3 DNA reads as TGTGCCAGCAGCCAAGAACAACAGGCGTATAATGGCTACACCTTC.

The CDR3 DNA follows: TGTGCCAGCAGCAAACGGACAGGGTGTAACTATGGCTACACCTTC. It codes for CASSKRTGCNYGYTF. This chain links TRBV21-1 with TRBJ1-2; the D call of TRBD1 is as the table states it, not checked on the DNA. TRBV21-1 is flagged as a pseudogene. This CDR3 comprises 15 residues.

V usage is TRBV24-1 and J usage is TRBJ2-1, with 7 bases identical to TRBD1. The CDR3 has 17 residues. V gave up 4 bases and J gave up 0 bases; unmatched junction bases: 8. Germline loops: CDR1 KGHDR, CDR2 SFDVKD. Here the CDR3 reads CATSDAGTAASYNEQFF. As DNA, the CDR3 is TGTGCCACCAGTGACGCTGGGACAGCCGCCTCCTACAATGAGCAGTTCTTC.

This sequence joins TRBV12-3 or TRBV12-4 and TRBJ1-5; D possibly corresponds to TRBD1 (5 bases). CDR3 length: 13 amino acids. V was shortened by 3 bases and J by 7 bases, with 10 bases between the two germline ends. The CDR3 sequence: CASSFREGQPQHF. The CDR3 DNA sequence: TGTGCCAGCAGTTTTCGCGAGGGGCAGCCCCAGCATTTT.

V usage is TRBV9 and J usage is TRBJ2-4; D assignment may be TRBD1 or TRBD2 (6 bases each). There are 13 residues in the CDR3. Per the germline V gene, CDR1 is SGDLS and CDR2 is YYNGEE. V lost 3 bases and J lost 9, with 13 bases in between. The CDR3 DNA reads as TGTGCCAGCAGCGATCCCAGGGGAGGCATTCAGTACTTC. This translates into CASSDPRGGIQYF.